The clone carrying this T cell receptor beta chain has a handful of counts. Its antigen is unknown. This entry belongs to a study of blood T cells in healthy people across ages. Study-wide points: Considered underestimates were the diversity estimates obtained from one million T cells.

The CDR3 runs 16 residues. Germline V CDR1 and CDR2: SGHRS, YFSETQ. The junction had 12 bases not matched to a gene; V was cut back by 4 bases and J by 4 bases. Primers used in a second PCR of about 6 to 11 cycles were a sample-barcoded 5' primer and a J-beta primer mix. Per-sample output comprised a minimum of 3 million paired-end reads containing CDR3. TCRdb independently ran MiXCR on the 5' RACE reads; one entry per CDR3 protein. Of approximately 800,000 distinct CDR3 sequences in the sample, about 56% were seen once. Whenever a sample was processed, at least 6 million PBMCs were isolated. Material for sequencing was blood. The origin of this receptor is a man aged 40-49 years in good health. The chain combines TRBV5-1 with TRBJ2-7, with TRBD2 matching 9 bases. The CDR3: CASSAEAAGGLYEQYF. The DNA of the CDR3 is TGCGCCAGCAGCGCCGAGGCAGCGGGAGGTCTATACGAGCAGTACTTC.